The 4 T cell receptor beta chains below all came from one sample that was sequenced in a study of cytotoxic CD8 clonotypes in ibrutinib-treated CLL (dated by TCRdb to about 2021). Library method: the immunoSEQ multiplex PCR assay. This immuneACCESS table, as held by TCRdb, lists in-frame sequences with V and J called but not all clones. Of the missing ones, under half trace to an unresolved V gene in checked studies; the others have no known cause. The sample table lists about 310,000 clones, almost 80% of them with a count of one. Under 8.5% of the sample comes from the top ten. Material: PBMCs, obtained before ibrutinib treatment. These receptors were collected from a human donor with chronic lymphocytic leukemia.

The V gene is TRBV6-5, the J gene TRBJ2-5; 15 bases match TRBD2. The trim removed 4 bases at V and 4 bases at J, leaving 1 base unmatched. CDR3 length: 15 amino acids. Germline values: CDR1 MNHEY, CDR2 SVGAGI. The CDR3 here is CASSWGLAGGETQYF. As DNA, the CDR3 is TGTGCCAGCAGTTGGGGACTAGCGGGAGGAGAGACCCAGTACTTC.

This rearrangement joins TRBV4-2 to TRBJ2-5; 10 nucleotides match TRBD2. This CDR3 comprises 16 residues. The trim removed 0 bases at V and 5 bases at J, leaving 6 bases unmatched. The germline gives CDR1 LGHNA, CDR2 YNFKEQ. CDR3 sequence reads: CASSQEVAGGAETQYF. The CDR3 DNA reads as TGTGCCAGCAGCCAAGAGGTAGCGGGAGGCGCGGAGACCCAGTACTTC.

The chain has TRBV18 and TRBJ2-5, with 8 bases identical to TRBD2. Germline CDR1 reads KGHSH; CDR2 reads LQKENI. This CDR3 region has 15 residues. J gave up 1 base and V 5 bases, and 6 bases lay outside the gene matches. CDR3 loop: CASSGERETQETQYF. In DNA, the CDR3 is TGTGCCAGCTCAGGGGAGCGGGAGACCCAAGAGACCCAGTACTTC.

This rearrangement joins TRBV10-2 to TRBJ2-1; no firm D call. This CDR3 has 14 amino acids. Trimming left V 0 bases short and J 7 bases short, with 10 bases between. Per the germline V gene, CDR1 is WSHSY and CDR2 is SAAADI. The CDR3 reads CASSESPWVNEQFF. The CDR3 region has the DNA TGCGCCAGCAGTGAGTCACCGTGGGTGAATGAGCAGTTCTTC.